This T cell receptor beta chain was identified in a study of T cells after yellow fever vaccination. Study-level background: Fractions of limited cellularity were prepared by means of SMART-Seq v4 Ultra Low Input.

Points on this clonotype: Its target is not known.

TCRdb re-called the 5' RACE reads through MiXCR, storing one row per CDR3 protein. The table lists roughly 340,000 distinct CDR3 sequences, 8.7% of them singletons. This CDR3 is 12 amino acids long. The germline V gene has CDR1 MNHNY and CDR2 SVGAGI (reference sequence). Overall study findings and caveats: Overlap between CD4 and CD8 compartments was detected for a small share of clonotypes. Re-detected after boosting: most primary clones, 95% to 98% of CD4 and about 85% of CD8.

The chain uses TRBV6-6 and TRBJ2-5; 15 bases fit TRBD2. The clonotype comes from a man aged 18-30 years who received the YFV17D yellow fever vaccine. Sequences were derived from PBMCs, sampled on the day of the first yellow fever vaccination. The CDR3 region has the DNA TGTGGGACTAGCGGGGGGGCCGAGACCCAGTACTTC. Translated, it gives CGTSGGAETQYF.